A selection of T cell receptor beta chains follows, all from one sample in a study of neurological immune-mediated disorders. MiXCR, run by TCRdb on the 5' RACE reads, gives a single entry per CDR3 protein. In the table there are about 84,000 distinct CDR3 sequences, over 9% of which are singletons. The specimen sequenced was PBMCs. The receptors stem from a man aged 35 to 55 in good health. The CDR3 runs from the conserved cysteine through the conserved F or W. The D gene is left open where the match is weak. Rows give clone size only sometimes, using once, few, many, or a class for an expanded clone.

v_call	clone_size	d_call	j_call	cdr3_aa	cdr3_nt
TRBV20-1	.	TRBD1	TRBJ1-1	CSARDWDRVNTEAFF	TGCAGTGCTAGAGATTGGGACAGGGTGAACACTGAAGCTTTCTTT
TRBV7-2	.	.	TRBJ1-1	CASSLTRGTEAFF	TGTGCCAGCAGCTTAACCCGCGGCACTGAAGCTTTCTTT
TRBV12-3/TRBV12-4	many	TRBD1	TRBJ1-4	CASSARTGGGGKLFF	TGTGCCAGCAGTGCTCGGACAGGGGGGGGAGGAAAACTGTTTTTT
TRBV5-1	many	TRBD1	TRBJ2-2	CASTGPGQGVFGELFF	TGCGCCAGCACAGGACCGGGACAGGGAGTTTTCGGGGAGCTGTTTTTT
TRBV6-5	many	TRBD1	TRBJ2-7	CASSRKPGQGSEQYF	TGTGCCAGCAGCCGTAAACCGGGACAGGGATCCGAGCAGTACTTC
TRBV12-3/TRBV12-4	many	TRBD1	TRBJ2-2	CASSYQGAYTGELFF	TGTGCCAGCAGCTATCAGGGGGCTTACACCGGGGAGCTGTTTTTT
TRBV20-1	many	.	TRBJ1-1	CSASGTRVGGFDTEAFF	TGCAGTGCTAGTGGCACCCGGGTCGGTGGTTTCGACACTGAAGCTTTCTTT
TRBV12-3/TRBV12-4	many	.	TRBJ2-7	CASSSDTSYEQYF	TGTGCCAGCAGCTCGGACACCTCCTACGAGCAGTACTTC
TRBV5-1	many	.	TRBJ1-1	CASTWEGGTEAFF	TGCGCCAGCACGTGGGAGGGAGGCACTGAAGCTTTCTTT
TRBV7-2	.	.	TRBJ1-1	CASSFPGQGTEAFF	TGTGCCAGCAGCTTTCCGGGACAAGGGACTGAAGCTTTCTTT
TRBV20-1	many	TRBD2	TRBJ2-1	CSAETSGGANEQFF	TGCAGTGCTGAGACTAGCGGGGGGGCAAATGAGCAGTTCTTC
TRBV6-5	few	TRBD2	TRBJ2-2	CASRFITGGGTGELFF	TGTGCCAGCAGATTTATTACGGGGGGGGGAACCGGGGAGCTGTTTTTT
TRBV7-9	many	TRBD2	TRBJ2-5	CASSLSRARGETQYF	TGTGCCAGCAGCTTAAGTCGGGCGCGGGGGGAGACCCAGTACTTC
TRBV6-2/TRBV6-3	.	.	TRBJ2-1	CASSYSKGDPYNEQFF	TGTGCCAGCAGTTACTCGAAAGGTGACCCCTACAATGAGCAGTTCTTC
TRBV15	few	.	TRBJ1-1	CATSRDRSGLRNTEAFF	TGTGCCACCAGCAGAGATCGTTCCGGGTTGAGGAACACTGAAGCTTTCTTT
TRBV30	.	TRBD1	TRBJ1-2	CAWGTGLLYGYTF	TGTGCCTGGGGGACAGGGCTCCTCTATGGCTACACCTTC
TRBV20-1	many	.	TRBJ2-7	CSASSRGRANEQYF	TGCAGTGCTAGCTCACGGGGTCGGGCCAACGAGCAGTACTTC
TRBV25-1	.	.	TRBJ1-1	CASTRGLWGEHEAFF	TGTGCCAGCACTCGCGGCCTTTGGGGGGAACATGAAGCTTTCTTT
TRBV7-2	many	.	TRBJ2-4	CASSLRQDDIQYF	TGTGCCAGCAGCTTAAGGCAGGATGACATTCAGTACTTC
TRBV5-1	many	.	TRBJ1-2	CASSFGGPNYGYTF	TGCGCCAGCAGCTTTGGGGGCCCTAACTATGGCTACACCTTC
TRBV6-6	many	.	TRBJ1-5	CASTPQGVNQPQHF	TGTGCCAGCACTCCACAGGGTGTTAATCAGCCCCAGCATTTT
TRBV5-1	many	TRBD1	TRBJ2-7	CASSLGGLSYEQYF	TGCGCCAGCAGCTTAGGGGGCTTATCCTACGAGCAGTACTTC
TRBV12-3/TRBV12-4	many	.	TRBJ2-3	CASSFQGMVTDTQYF	TGTGCCAGCAGTTTCCAGGGTATGGTCACAGATACGCAGTATTTT
TRBV5-1	.	TRBD1	TRBJ1-1	CASSLRQGETEAFF	TGCGCCAGCAGCTTACGACAGGGGGAGACTGAAGCTTTCTTT
TRBV11-1	many	TRBD1	TRBJ2-7	CASSSRGGHEQYF	TGTGCCAGCAGCTCGCGAGGGGGCCACGAGCAGTACTTC
TRBV6-1	many	TRBD2	TRBJ2-1	CASTATSLGEQFF	TGTGCCAGCACCGCGACTAGCCTCGGTGAGCAGTTCTTC
TRBV20-1	many	.	TRBJ2-3	CSSGRGGSDTQYF	TGCAGTTCGGGGAGGGGGGGCTCAGATACGCAGTATTTT
TRBV7-9	many	TRBD2	TRBJ2-6	CASSLRGGAGANVLTF	TGTGCCAGCAGCTTACGGGGGGGCGCTGGGGCCAACGTCCTGACTTTC
TRBV19	.	.	TRBJ2-2	CASSISLVGPGELFF	TGTGCCAGTAGTATATCCTTAGTGGGGCCCGGGGAGCTGTTTTTT
TRBV6-1	many	TRBD1	TRBJ1-2	CASSLTGALLTF	TGTGCCAGCAGCTTGACAGGGGCCTTACTCACCTTC
TRBV7-2	many	.	TRBJ2-2	CASSPRDFNTGELFF	TGTGCCAGCAGCCCCCGGGACTTCAACACCGGGGAGCTGTTTTTT
TRBV10-3	many	.	TRBJ2-5	CAISEGDYQETQYF	TGTGCCATCAGTGAAGGGGACTACCAAGAGACCCAGTACTTC
TRBV15	many	.	TRBJ1-5	CATRRGSNQPQHF	TGTGCCACCAGGCGCGGGAGCAATCAGCCCCAGCATTTT
TRBV9	many	.	TRBJ2-4	CASSVEDRAKNIQYF	TGTGCCAGCAGCGTAGAAGACAGAGCCAAAAACATTCAGTACTTC
TRBV6-5	many	TRBD1	TRBJ1-3	CASSPDRLSGNTIYF	TGTGCCAGCAGTCCGGACAGGCTTTCTGGAAACACCATATATTTT
TRBV29-1	few	TRBD1	TRBJ2-1	CSVEEGQGNEQFF	TGCAGCGTTGAAGAGGGACAGGGGAATGAGCAGTTCTTC
TRBV27	many	.	TRBJ2-1	CASSYSFGAYNEQFF	TGTGCCAGCAGCTATTCCTTCGGGGCCTACAATGAGCAGTTCTTC
TRBV2	many	TRBD2	TRBJ2-1	CASSGTSGGDNEQFF	TGTGCCAGCAGTGGAACTAGCGGGGGGGACAATGAGCAGTTCTTC
TRBV12-3/TRBV12-4	many	TRBD2	TRBJ2-7	CASSSRLAGGYEQYF	TGTGCCAGCAGTTCGAGACTAGCGGGAGGCTACGAGCAGTACTTC
TRBV20-1	.	TRBD2	TRBJ2-3	CSASSPSGTSGTDTQYF	TGCAGTGCTAGTTCCCCGTCCGGGACTAGCGGCACAGATACGCAGTATTTT
TRBV20-1	many	TRBD2	TRBJ2-1	CSASSGGRDEQFF	TGCAGTGCTTCTAGCGGGGGGCGGGATGAGCAGTTCTTC
TRBV3-1	.	TRBD2	TRBJ2-1	CASSQEGLAGIYNEQFF	TGTGCCAGCAGCCAAGAGGGACTAGCGGGGATCTACAATGAGCAGTTCTTC
TRBV29-1	many	.	TRBJ2-6	CSVPGRGAGGANVLTF	TGCAGCGTTCCAGGCCGGGGGGCGGGAGGGGCCAACGTCCTGACTTTC
TRBV6-6	many	.	TRBJ2-3	CASSPSRSRTTDTQYF	TGTGCCAGCAGCCCATCGCGTTCCCGGACTACAGATACGCAGTATTTT
TRBV6-5	many	.	TRBJ2-1	CASTSDGRPPYEQFF	TGTGCCAGCACCTCCGACGGGAGACCCCCTTATGAGCAGTTCTTC
TRBV20-1	many	TRBD2	TRBJ2-7	CSAFHSGGFEQYF	TGCAGTGCTTTTCATAGCGGGGGCTTCGAGCAGTACTTC
TRBV20-1	many	TRBD2	TRBJ2-3	CSARDALATSTDTQYF	TGCAGTGCTAGAGATGCACTAGCGACTAGCACAGATACGCAGTATTTT
TRBV25-1	few	TRBD2	TRBJ2-1	CASSIGRGDNEQFF	TGTGCCAGCAGCATTGGGCGGGGGGACAATGAGCAGTTCTTC
TRBV6-6	many	.	TRBJ1-6	CASRLDSPNSPLHF	TGTGCCAGCAGGCTGGACAGCCCTAATTCACCCCTCCACTTT
TRBV7-2	many	.	TRBJ2-3	CASRFGPSTDTQYF	TGTGCCAGCAGGTTCGGGCCCAGCACAGATACGCAGTATTTT
TRBV20-1	few	.	TRBJ1-1	CSARVPGQNTEAFF	TGCAGTGCTAGAGTCCCAGGGCAGAACACTGAAGCTTTCTTT
TRBV7-3	many	TRBD1	TRBJ2-3	CASSLDRGLDTQYF	TGTGCCAGCAGCCTCGACAGGGGGCTAGATACGCAGTATTTT
TRBV20-1	many	.	TRBJ1-2	CSARGYGGYTF	TGCAGTGCTAGGGGTTACGGTGGCTACACCTTC
TRBV5-1	many	.	TRBJ1-2	CASSLDRIGYTF	TGCGCCAGCAGCTTGGACAGGATCGGCTACACCTTC
TRBV10-3	many	TRBD2	TRBJ2-3	CAIRPGGPDTQYF	TGTGCCATCAGACCGGGGGGGCCGGATACGCAGTATTTT
TRBV29-1	few	.	TRBJ2-3	CSHQGTPESTDTQYF	TGCAGCCATCAAGGGACGCCCGAAAGCACAGATACGCAGTATTTT
TRBV7-9	many	.	TRBJ2-2	CASSSYVGGELFF	TGTGCCAGCAGCTCCTATGTTGGCGGGGAGCTGTTTTTT
TRBV5-1	.	TRBD1	TRBJ1-2	CASSPLGTGQGEKGWYTF	TGCGCCAGCAGCCCCCTTGGCACGGGACAGGGGGAAAAGGGTTGGTACACCTTC
TRBV6-5	many	.	TRBJ2-7	CASSLAASSYEQYF	TGTGCCAGCAGTTTGGCGGCTAGCTCCTACGAGCAGTACTTC